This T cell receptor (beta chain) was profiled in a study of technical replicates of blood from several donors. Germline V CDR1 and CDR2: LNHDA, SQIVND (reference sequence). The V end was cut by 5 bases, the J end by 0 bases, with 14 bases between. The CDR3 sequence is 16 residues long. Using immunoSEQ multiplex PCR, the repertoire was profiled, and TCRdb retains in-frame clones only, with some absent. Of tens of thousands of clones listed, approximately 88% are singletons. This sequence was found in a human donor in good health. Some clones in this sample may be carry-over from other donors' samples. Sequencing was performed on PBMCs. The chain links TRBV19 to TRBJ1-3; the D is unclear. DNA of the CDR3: TGTGCCAGTAGTGTACGATCAAGTAGCTCTGGAAACACCATATATTTT. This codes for CASSVRSSSSGNTIYF.